Listed here are 28 T cell receptor beta chains from one sample, sequenced in a study of CD8 T cells in Susac syndrome. With random hexamers, reverse transcription was performed on roughly 0.5 to 1 ug of RNA. TCRdb used MiXCR to reprocess the immunoSEQ multiplex PCR reads, holding one entry per CDR3 protein. The sample has around 130,000 distinct CDR3 sequences; around 94% are singletons. The sequenced sample was CD4+ T cells from PBMCs. These receptors were obtained from a human donor with multiple sclerosis.

The chain has TRBV6-6 and TRBJ1-3; D not resolved. The CDR3 consists of 16 residues. V was cut by 4 bases and J by 0 bases, with 13 bases left in between. CDR1 and CDR2 from the germline V gene are MNHNY and SVGAGI (reference sequence). The CDR3 sequence: CASSSIINLSGNTIYF. The CDR3 DNA follows: TGTGCCAGCAGTTCTATCATCAACCTCTCTGGAAACACCATATATTTT.

The chain joins TRBV6-1 to TRBJ1-2; D unresolved. Looked up from germline, CDR1 is MNHNS and CDR2 is SASEGT. V lost 2 bases and J 1 base, leaving 5 bases between the germline ends. The CDR3 runs 13 residues. DNA for the CDR3: TGTGCCAGCAGTGAAAGGTTTAACTATGGCTACACCTTC. Protein product: CASSERFNYGYTF.

The chain is built from TRBV12-3 or TRBV12-4 and TRBJ1-5; weak D call: TRBD1 (5 bases). The germline V and J ends were trimmed by 3 bases and 5 bases, with 11 bases remaining between them. The CDR3 has 14 amino acids. The CDR3 loop reads CASSFQGQYQPQHF. The CDR3 DNA reads TGTGCCAGCAGTTTCCAGGGCCAGTATCAGCCCCAGCATTTT.

The chain is built from TRBV30 and TRBJ1-1; 10 nucleotides align to TRBD1. With V trimmed by 2 bases and J by 4 bases, 1 base remained unmatched. CDR1 GTSNPN and CDR2 SVGIG come from the germline V gene (reference sequence). CDR3 length: 13 residues. The CDR3 sequence: CAWSRDRGTEAFF. CDR3 in DNA: TGTGCCTGGAGTAGGGACAGGGGCACTGAAGCTTTCTTT.

The chain uses TRBV30 and TRBJ1-5; 8 positions agree with TRBD1. The CDR3 sequence is 16 residues long. Looked up from germline, CDR1 is GTSNPN and CDR2 is SVGIG (reference sequence). V was clipped by 1 base and J by 4 bases; unmatched bases: 9. The CDR3 DNA reads TGTGCCTGGAGTGATTCCGCGGGACAGGTTAATCAGCCCCAGCATTTT. Protein sequence: CAWSDSAGQVNQPQHF.

The V gene is TRBV4-1, the J gene TRBJ2-5; D gene ambiguous. Germline V lookup: CDR1 MGHRA, CDR2 YSYEKL. The CDR3 contains 13 residues. Trimming cost V 1 base and J 6 bases, with 9 bases left between them. The CDR3 spells CASSQGDMKTQYF. Written as DNA, the CDR3 is TGCGCCAGCAGCCAAGGAGACATGAAGACCCAGTACTTC.

The rearrangement uses TRBV9 and TRBJ2-5; 9 bases are a match to TRBD2. V was pared by 1 base and J by 2 bases, with 3 bases of the junction left unmatched. Germline V gene lookup returns CDR1 SGDLS and CDR2 YYNGEE. The CDR3 is 15 residues long. The CDR3 here is CASSVMLAGQETQYF. The CDR3 DNA follows: TGTGCCAGCAGCGTAATGCTAGCGGGACAAGAGACCCAGTACTTC.

The chain has TRBV6-5 and TRBJ2-1, with 12 bases fitting TRBD2. The CDR3 length is 16 residues. Germline values: CDR1 MNHEY, CDR2 SVGAGI. Trimming at V came to 2 bases and at J to 7 bases, leaving 6 bases not matched to a gene. The CDR3 loop is CASSYLGLAGRNEQFF. CDR3 coding DNA: TGTGCCAGCAGTTACCTCGGACTAGCGGGACGGAATGAGCAGTTCTTC.

The rearrangement uses TRBV5-4 and TRBJ2-3; D gene unclear. The CDR3 is 16 residues long. The germline V gene encodes CDR1 SGHNT and CDR2 YYREEE (reference sequence). V was trimmed by 4 bases and J by 2 bases, leaving 17 bases between them. The CDR3 DNA is TGTGCCAGCAGCCTACGATCCTCTGCCACCACAGATACGCAGTATTTT. Translating it yields CASSLRSSATTDTQYF.

The J gene is TRBJ2-3, the V gene TRBV19, with 13 bases aligning to TRBD2. The length of the CDR3 is 15 residues. In germline, CDR1 is LNHDA, CDR2 SQIVND (reference sequence). The J segment lost 4 bases and the V segment lost 6 bases, leaving 4 bases of the junction unmatched. Written as DNA, the CDR3 is TGTGCCAGTAGCTGGACTAGCGGGAGATCAGATACGCAGTATTTT. Amino acids: CASSWTSGRSDTQYF.

This chain uses TRBV18 with TRBJ1-3; 8 bases line up with TRBD1. This CDR3 contains 15 residues. Losses at the gene ends were 8 bases for V and 0 bases for J; bases not matched to a gene: 6. CDR1 KGHSH and CDR2 LQKENI come from the germline V gene. The DNA for the CDR3 is TGTGCCAGCCGGACAGGGACCTACTCTGGAAACACCATATATTTT. It codes for CASRTGTYSGNTIYF.

The chain couples TRBV12-3 or TRBV12-4 to TRBJ2-7; no definite D call. The CDR3 runs to 14 residues. V was clipped by 4 bases and J by 3 bases, with 13 bases between them. CDR3 protein: CASSSRTLGYEQYF. The CDR3 DNA follows: TGTGCCAGCAGTTCCCGTACATTAGGCTACGAGCAGTACTTC.

The chain couples TRBV18 to TRBJ1-1, with 8 positions matching TRBD1. The CDR3 runs to 15 residues. V gave up 3 bases and J gave up 5 bases; unmatched junction bases: 8. Germline V gives CDR1 KGHSH, CDR2 LQKENI. The CDR3 DNA follows: TGTGCCAGCTCACCCCTACAGGGGGAAGGGACTGAAGCTTTCTTT. Amino acid sequence: CASSPLQGEGTEAFF. The full variable domain, rest sourced from reference TRBV18 and TRBJ1-1, is NAGVMQNPRHLVRRRGQEARLRCSPMKGHSHVYWYRQLPEEGLKFMVYLQKENIIDESGMPKERFSAEFPKEGPSILRIQQVVRGDSAAYFCASSPLQGEGTEAFFGQGTRLTVV.

The V call is TRBV7-2, the J call TRBJ2-7; D possibly corresponds to TRBD1 (6 bases). The V gene lost 1 base and the J gene lost 6 bases, with 13 bases spanning the gap. The CDR3 runs to 14 residues. CDR1 and CDR2 (germline): SGHTA, FQGNSA. This chain's CDR3 is CASSLGGPWGEQYF. CDR3 bases: TGTGCCAGCAGCTTAGGGGGGCCCTGGGGCGAGCAGTACTTC.

The V call is TRBV14, the J call TRBJ2-5; no clear D gene. V lost 3 bases and J 2 bases, leaving 7 bases between the germline ends. The CDR3 sequence is 13 residues long. Germline assignment: CDR1 SGHDN and CDR2 FVKESK. The CDR3 sequence is CASSHPLQETQYF. The CDR3 DNA is TGTGCCAGCAGCCATCCCTTGCAAGAGACCCAGTACTTC.

This clonotype was detected only once. The chain recombines TRBV6-1 with TRBJ1-3; the match to TRBD1 covers 7 bases. The CDR3 has 14 amino acids. Looked up from germline, CDR1 is MNHNS and CDR2 is SASEGT. V shed 4 bases and J 2 bases; nucleotides not matched to a gene: 2. The CDR3 loop is CASSATGAGNTIYF. The CDR3 bases are TGTGCCAGCAGTGCAACAGGGGCTGGAAACACCATATATTTT.

V gene TRBV7-2 combines with J gene TRBJ2-5; possibly TRBD2 for D (6 bases). CDR3 length: 13 amino acids. CDR1 SGHTA and CDR2 FQGNSA come from the germline V gene. The V end lost 5 bases, the J end lost 6 bases, and 13 bases lay between the germline ends. The CDR3 DNA reads TGTGCCAGCAGCCTGGGACTTGGAAAGACCCAGTACTTC. Its translation: CASSLGLGKTQYF.

The chain employs TRBV20-1 and TRBJ1-6; TRBD1 aligns across 7 bases. The V and J ends lost 5 bases and 7 bases, in that order; junction bases with no gene match: 8. This CDR3 has 14 residues. From germline, CDR1 is DFQATT and CDR2 SNEGSKA (reference sequence). The DNA for the CDR3 is TGCAGTGCTTCCATGACAGGGAAGAATTCACCCCTCCACTTT. Protein: CSASMTGKNSPLHF.

This clonotype appeared once. The chain links TRBV2 to TRBJ2-2; 9 bases fit TRBD1. This CDR3 has 16 amino acids. Per germline, CDR1 SNHLY and CDR2 FYNNEI. The V gene end was trimmed by 4 bases and the J gene end by 2 bases; junction bases not matched to a gene: 5. The DNA of the CDR3 is TGTGCCAGCAGTGGGGGGACAGGGCTAAACACCGGGGAGCTGTTTTTT. Its protein is CASSGGTGLNTGELFF.

The rearrangement joins TRBV19 to TRBJ2-6, with D unresolved. Trimming took off 6 bases at V and 0 bases at J, with 12 bases between the two ends. The CDR3 sequence is 16 residues long. Germline assignment: CDR1 LNHDA and CDR2 SQIVND (reference sequence). The CDR3 protein is CASRPTSSSGANVLTF. The CDR3 coding sequence is TGTGCCAGTAGGCCGACAAGTAGCTCTGGGGCCAACGTCCTGACTTTC.

This chain uses TRBV2 with TRBJ2-7; D gene uncertain. From germline, CDR1 is SNHLY and CDR2 FYNNEI. Trimming shortened V by 4 bases and J by 5 bases, and 6 bases separated the two germline ends. This CDR3 contains 11 residues. CDR3 DNA: TGTGCCAGCAGTGCGCCCCACGAGCAGTACTTC. Encoded protein: CASSAPHEQYF.

V and J are TRBV6-6 and TRBJ1-1, with D hard to call. Trimming left V 10 bases short and J 4 bases short, with 16 bases between. Germline-derived CDR1 and CDR2 are MNHNY and SVGAGI (reference sequence). The CDR3 totals 13 residues. The CDR3, as DNA: TGTGCCACCCCGGGTGGTTCGGGCACTGAAGCTTTCTTT. Translating it yields CATPGGSGTEAFF.

This chain uses TRBV7-2 with TRBJ2-7; D may be TRBD2 (6 bases). This CDR3 has 15 residues. Germline loops: CDR1 SGHTA, CDR2 FQGNSA. The V end lost 4 bases, the J end lost 1 base, and 14 bases lay between the germline ends. The chain's CDR3 is CASSSRQGGSYEQYF. The DNA for the CDR3 is TGTGCCAGCAGCTCTAGGCAGGGAGGTTCCTACGAGCAGTACTTC. The whole variable domain, filled in from reference TRBV7-2 and TRBJ2-7, reads GAGVSQSPSNKVTEKGKDVELRCDPISGHTALYWYRQSLGQGLEFLIYFQGNSAPDKSGLPSDRFSAERTGGSVSTLTIQRTQQEDSAVYLCASSSRQGGSYEQYFGPGTRLTVT.

V gene TRBV7-9 combines with J gene TRBJ1-1; tentative D call: TRBD1 (5 bases). This CDR3 contains 15 residues. The V gene lost 4 bases and the J gene lost 0 bases, with 12 bases spanning the gap. Germline V CDR1 and CDR2: SEHNR, FQNEAQ (reference sequence). CDR3 amino acids: CASSSGLYMNTEAFF. CDR3 nucleotides: TGTGCCAGCAGCTCGGGACTCTATATGAACACTGAAGCTTTCTTT.

V gene TRBV2 combines with J gene TRBJ2-3; either TRBD1 or TRBD2 may supply D (5 bases each). V shed 1 base and J shed 3 bases, with 11 bases lying between them. CDR1 SNHLY and CDR2 FYNNEI come from the germline V gene. The CDR3 covers 15 residues. The CDR3 nucleotides read TGTGCCAGCAGTGAAGGGACACGGGATACAGATACGCAGTATTTT. Protein sequence: CASSEGTRDTDTQYF.

The gene calls are TRBV7-2 and TRBJ2-1, with a weak D call TRBD2 (5 bases). The CDR3 contains 14 residues. Trimming removed 5 bases from V and 9 bases from J, with 17 bases in between. In germline, CDR1 is SGHTA, CDR2 FQGNSA. The CDR3 DNA reads as TGTGCCAGCAGCCGAAGTCCTAGCAAAGGTGAGCAGTTCTTC. Its translation: CASSRSPSKGEQFF.

This chain links TRBV20-1 with TRBJ1-5; no firm D call. The CDR3 consists of 12 residues. The germline gives CDR1 DFQATT, CDR2 SNEGSKA (reference sequence). DNA of the CDR3: TGCAGCTCCCGGAGGGTCGGGCAGCCCCAGCATTTT. This sequence encodes CSSRRVGQPQHF.

V is TRBV3-1 and J is TRBJ1-3; tentative D call: TRBD1 (5 bases). Germline V gene data show CDR1 as LGHDT and CDR2 as YNNKEL (reference sequence). The CDR3 consists of 18 residues. V was shortened by 1 base and J by 0 bases, with 16 bases between the two germline ends. CDR3 residues: CASSQGFWRQISGNTIYF. The CDR3 DNA reads as TGTGCCAGCAGCCAAGGATTTTGGCGACAGATCTCTGGAAACACCATATATTTT.